This T cell receptor beta chain was identified in a study of molecular identifiers for immune sequencing clone quantification. TCRdb called the PCR reads again in MiXCR, with one record for every CDR3 protein. Of over 550,000 distinct CDR3 sequences listed, about 25% are singletons. CDR1 and CDR2 (germline): SEHNR, FQNEAQ (reference sequence). V was shortened by 4 bases and J by 10 bases, with 19 bases between the two germline ends. The length of the CDR3 is 14 residues. The receptor was derived from a human donor in good health. Some libraries in this study had Jurkat cell RNA spiked in. V usage is TRBV7-9 and J usage is TRBJ1-2, with D hard to call. The sample comprised naive CD8+ T cells from blood, with Jurkat cell RNA spiked in. Documented subset: FACS-sorted CD8+CD4-CCR7+CD45RA+ naive T cells. The CDR3 DNA is TGTGCCAGCAGCTCCAACGACCGGGATAGCACCTACACCTTC. Amino acids: CASSSNDRDSTYTF.